The entry below describes one T cell receptor beta chain. Its antigen is still unknown. The data stem from a study of T-cell memory formation after mild COVID-19. Study overall: The two donors had largely donor-specific TCR clusters.

V was pared by 5 bases and J by 0 bases, with 8 bases of the junction left unmatched. Germline CDR1 reads MNHEY; CDR2 reads SMNVEV (reference sequence). CDR3 length: 16 residues. TCR alpha and TCR beta cDNA libraries carrying sample barcodes and UMIs came from 5'RACE with constant-segment primers. TCRdb reanalysed the 5' RACE reads using MiXCR and keeps one entry per CDR3 protein. The repertoire holds 500,000 to 600,000 distinct CDR3 sequences, with about a sixth as singletons. General study results and limits: Chiefly within CM and EM were the contracting CD4+ clones; CD8+ ones were within EMRA.

The sequence derives from an adult woman who had mild COVID-19 (a few samples of this study predate the infection). Cell type and time point are not known. The specimen was PBMCs or a T cell subset sorted from them (not recorded which). The chain links TRBV27 to TRBJ2-7, with 9 positions matching TRBD1. The CDR3 reads CASSALPGQGSYEQYF. CDR3 sequence (DNA): TGTGCCAGCAGTGCGCTTCCGGGACAGGGCTCCTACGAGCAGTACTTC.